These 30 T cell receptor beta chains were sequenced from one sample in a study of cytomegalovirus exposure and HLA in healthy donors. Profiled with immunoSEQ multiplex PCR; TCRdb holds only in-frame clones, not every one. Seen here are tens of thousands of clones, just under 95% observed once, and the top ten hold around 2%. Source material: PBMCs. These receptors all come from a man between 18 and 35 years old in good health and CMV-seronegative.

The V and J genes are TRBV6-7 and TRBJ2-1; 10 bases are a match to TRBD2. TRBV6-7 is noted as an ORF with a role that remains uncertain. CDR3 length equals 16 residues. V shed 6 bases, J shed 1 base, and the junction held 6 bases outside the gene matches. Written as DNA, the CDR3 is TGTGCCAGCAGCCCGCTAGCGGGAGCGTCCTACAATGAGCAGTTCTTC. Translation gives CASSPLAGASYNEQFF.

A single count supports this clone. The gene calls are TRBV11-2 and TRBJ2-5, with 9 bases lining up with TRBD2. After removal of 5 bases from V and 5 bases from J, the junction contained 12 bases not matched to a gene. Germline V gene data show CDR1 as SGHAT and CDR2 as FQNNGV. The CDR3 is 16 amino acids. CDR3 sequence: CASSRLTSGELETQYF. CDR3 DNA: TGTGCCAGCAGCCGACTGACTAGCGGAGAGTTGGAGACCCAGTACTTC. The variable domain in full, completed from reference TRBV11-2 and TRBJ2-5, reads EAGVAQSPRYKIIEKRQSVAFWCNPISGHATLYWYQQILGQGPKLLIQFQNNGVVDDSQLPKDRFSAERLKGVDSTLKIQPAKLEDSAVYLCASSRLTSGELETQYFGPGTRLLVL.

The rearrangement joins TRBV15 to TRBJ2-5, with D possibly being TRBD2 (5 bases). The CDR3 extends over 15 amino acids. Germline V gives CDR1 LNHNV, CDR2 YYDKDF (reference sequence). The ends were cut back, 3 bases at V and 2 bases at J, with 13 bases in the middle. CDR3 in DNA: TGTGCCACCAGCAGTAGCGCGCACCAACAAGAGACCCAGTACTTC. It yields the protein CATSSSAHQQETQYF.

V is TRBV15 and J is TRBJ1-4; D perhaps matches TRBD1 (6 bases). The CDR3 has 15 amino acids. Germline CDR1 reads LNHNV; CDR2 reads YYDKDF (reference sequence). Trimming removed 0 bases at V and 8 bases at J, with 13 bases between. The CDR3 here is CATSREAGELEKLFF. For the CDR3, the DNA is TGTGCCACCAGCAGAGAGGCAGGGGAGTTAGAAAAACTGTTTTTT.

This sequence joins TRBV27 and TRBJ2-7, with 9 bases lining up with TRBD2. The ends lost 3 bases at V and 2 bases at J; junction bases unmatched: 8. The length of the CDR3 is 16 residues. Germline CDR1 and CDR2: MNHEY and SMNVEV (reference sequence). CDR3 residues: CASSFLTERGAYEQYF. The CDR3 nucleotides read TGTGCCAGCAGTTTTTTAACAGAGCGGGGGGCCTACGAGCAGTACTTC.

V usage is TRBV27 and J usage is TRBJ1-1, with a possible D match to TRBD1 (5 bases). Germline V lookup: CDR1 MNHEY, CDR2 SMNVEV (reference sequence). V lost 5 bases and J 2 bases, leaving 12 bases between the germline ends. The CDR3 has 14 amino acids. CDR3 DNA: TGTGCCAGCAGTACCAGACAGCTAAACACTGAAGCTTTCTTT. It is translated as CASSTRQLNTEAFF.

This chain links TRBV9 with TRBJ2-3; the D is unclear. The CDR3 contains 15 residues. Germline V lookup: CDR1 SGDLS, CDR2 YYNGEE. The V and J ends lost 0 bases and 3 bases respectively, with 11 bases between them. CDR3 nucleotide sequence: TGTGCCAGCAGCGTAGAAGCGAGAGTAACAGATACGCAGTATTTT. Encoded protein: CASSVEARVTDTQYF.

This clone was seen just once. The chain joins TRBV6-1 to TRBJ1-4, with TRBD1 matching over 9 bases. This CDR3 comprises 15 residues. With V trimmed by 10 bases and J by 2 bases, 8 bases remained unmatched. Germline lookup yields CDR1 MNHNS and CDR2 SASEGT. Here the CDR3 DNA reads TGTGCCACCTACAGGGGGCTGTTGACTAATGAAAAACTGTTTTTT. It codes for CATYRGLLTNEKLFF.

This chain joins TRBV7-9 and TRBJ1-4; 7 nucleotides align to TRBD1. CDR1 is SEHNR, CDR2 FQNEAQ, per germline (reference sequence). The CDR3 runs to 13 residues. The junction had 5 bases not matched to a gene; V was cut back by 7 bases and J by 6 bases. CDR3 nucleotide sequence: TGTGCCAGCACCGGACAGGTGGATGAAAAACTGTTTTTT. Its translation is CASTGQVDEKLFF. Full variable domain (rest looked up from reference TRBV7-9 and TRBJ1-4): DTGVSQNPRHKITKRGQNVTFRCDPISEHNRLYWYRQTLGQGPEFLTYFQNEAQLEKSRLLSDRFSAERPKGSFSTLEIQRTEQGDSAMYLCASTGQVDEKLFFGSGTQLSVL.

The chain couples TRBV5-5 to TRBJ1-1; 12 bases line up with TRBD1. J lost 0 bases, V lost 2 bases, and 11 bases had no gene match. Per germline, CDR1 SGHKS and CDR2 YYEKEE (reference sequence). The length of the CDR3 is 19 residues. CDR3 coding DNA: TGTGCCAGCAGCTTATATCTAGGGACAGGGGGCGCGATGAACACTGAAGCTTTCTTT. This gives the protein CASSLYLGTGGAMNTEAFF.

This chain connects TRBV28 to TRBJ2-7; TRBD1 might be the D (6 bases). Between the trimmed V and J ends, which lost 4 bases and 2 bases, there was a span of 24 bases. This CDR3 spans 18 amino acids. The germline V gene encodes CDR1 MDHEN and CDR2 SYDVKM. CDR3 nucleotides: TGTGCCAGCAGTTCACCCTCTTATACAGGGTTCTTCCCCTACGAGCAGTACTTC. Encoded protein: CASSSPSYTGFFPYEQYF.

The J gene is TRBJ2-7, the V gene TRBV28; unclear D gene. The germline gives CDR1 MDHEN, CDR2 SYDVKM. The CDR3 totals 14 residues. Trimming took off 2 bases at V and 4 bases at J, with 12 bases between the two ends. In DNA, the CDR3 is TGTGCCAGCAGTTTAGACCTTTCGGAGTACGAGCAGTACTTC. Translating gives CASSLDLSEYEQYF.

V is TRBV7-2 and J is TRBJ1-3; D call uncertain. V shed 2 bases and J shed 1 base, with 6 bases lying between them. This CDR3 region has 14 residues. Per the germline V gene, CDR1 is SGHTA and CDR2 is FQGNSA. The CDR3 nucleotides read TGTGCCAGCAGCTTACAGGTTTCTGGAAACACCATATATTTT. Encoded protein: CASSLQVSGNTIYF.

The gene calls are TRBV18 and TRBJ1-1; no definite D call. Germline CDR1 KGHSH, CDR2 LQKENI. V gave up 2 bases and J gave up 0 bases, with 13 bases separating them. The CDR3 consists of 16 residues. As DNA, the CDR3 is TGTGCCAGCTCACCAAGGAGGGAATTTATGAACACTGAAGCTTTCTTT. Its protein is CASSPRREFMNTEAFF.

The rearrangement uses TRBV30 and TRBJ2-1; 8 bases agree with TRBD2. There are 18 residues in the CDR3. V shed 1 base, J shed 0 bases, and the junction held 11 bases outside the gene matches. CDR1 and CDR2 (germline): GTSNPN, SVGIG (reference sequence). CDR3 region: CAWSALTSGPSSYNEQFF. The CDR3 DNA is TGTGCCTGGAGTGCACTTACTAGCGGCCCGAGCTCCTACAATGAGCAGTTCTTC.

This chain connects TRBV7-6 to TRBJ2-3; the D gene is possibly TRBD2 (6 bases). Trimming stripped 4 bases from V and 6 bases from J, with 14 bases between. The CDR3 extends over 14 amino acids. Per the germline V gene, CDR1 is SGHVS and CDR2 is FNYEAQ. CDR3: CASSSSGSVDTQYF. In nucleotides, the CDR3 is TGTGCCAGCAGCTCCAGCGGGTCGGTCGATACGCAGTATTTT.

The rearrangement joins TRBV27 to TRBJ2-7, with D possibly TRBD1 on 5 matching bases. Looked up from germline, CDR1 is MNHEY and CDR2 is SMNVEV (reference sequence). The CDR3 extends over 13 amino acids. V was shortened by 2 bases and J by 2 bases, with 7 bases between the two germline ends. Written as DNA, the CDR3 is TGTGCCAGCAGTTTAAGGGGTGCCTACGAGCAGTACTTC. It encodes CASSLRGAYEQYF.

The rearrangement links TRBV6-5 to TRBJ2-5; D possibly corresponds to TRBD2 (7 bases). Trimming left V 6 bases short and J 5 bases short, with 19 bases between. The CDR3 is 15 residues long. Germline CDR1 and CDR2: MNHEY and SVGAGI. As DNA, the CDR3 is TGTGCCAGCAGCCAGGGAGGGGGAACGGGTGAGACCCAGTACTTC. Amino acid sequence: CASSQGGGTGETQYF.

The rearrangement links TRBV2 to TRBJ2-1, with a possible D match to TRBD2 (6 bases). V was shortened by 8 bases and J by 10 bases, with 27 bases between the two germline ends. The germline V gene encodes CDR1 SNHLY and CDR2 FYNNEI. This CDR3 comprises 16 residues. This CDR3 reads CASEPPTRAGGNEQFF. The CDR3 DNA reads TGTGCCAGCGAGCCACCCACCCGGGCCGGCGGGAACGAGCAGTTCTTC.

The chain employs TRBV28 and TRBJ2-3; possibly TRBD1 for D (6 bases). CDR3 length equals 13 residues. Germline V lookup: CDR1 MDHEN, CDR2 SYDVKM. The ends were cut back, 9 bases at V and 2 bases at J, with 12 bases in the middle. DNA for the CDR3: TGTGCCAGTAAGCAGGGGTTCACAGATACGCAGTATTTT. Translated, it gives CASKQGFTDTQYF.

The chain couples TRBV6-5 to TRBJ1-1; the D is unclear. CDR3 length: 13 amino acids. The germline CDR1 and CDR2 sequences are MNHEY and SVGAGI. The ends were cut back, 2 bases at V and 1 base at J, with 5 bases in the middle. CDR3 DNA: TGTGCCAGCAGTTACGGCAAGAACACTGAAGCTTTCTTT. Translated, it gives CASSYGKNTEAFF.

This chain joins TRBV10-3 and TRBJ2-5; maybe TRBD2 (6 bases). V was pared by 10 bases and J by 2 bases, with 11 bases between. CDR1 and CDR2 from the germline V gene are ENHRY and SYGVKD. This CDR3 region has 12 residues. This CDR3 is CATGDSQETQYF. The CDR3, as DNA: TGTGCCACGGGGGACTCACAAGAGACCCAGTACTTC.

The V gene is TRBV5-6, the J gene TRBJ2-5; tentatively, D is TRBD2 (5 bases). With the DNA end fitting TRBJ2-7 better, the J assignment may be wrong. The germline CDR1 and CDR2 sequences are SGHDT and YYEEEE. The CDR3 runs 15 residues. The CDR3 DNA sequence: TGTGCCAGCAGCTTAGAGGGTGGGCAGAACTACGAGCAGTACTTC. Its protein product is CASSLEGGQNYEQYF.

The V gene is TRBV28, the J gene TRBJ1-2, with D maybe TRBD1 (5 bases). Germline V gives CDR1 MDHEN, CDR2 SYDVKM. The CDR3 consists of 13 residues. V was cut by 8 bases and J by 2 bases, with 12 bases left in between. The CDR3 nucleotides are TGTGCCAGCTTCTCTGGGGGGAACTATGGCTACACCTTC. It is translated as CASFSGGNYGYTF.

The chain uses TRBV6-5 and TRBJ2-1, with 8 bases aligning to TRBD2. CDR1 is MNHEY and CDR2 is SVGAGI in the germline V gene. This CDR3 has 13 amino acids. V lost 0 bases, J lost 10 bases, and 2 bases stayed unmatched. The CDR3 DNA reads as TGTGCCAGCAGTTACTCGAGCGGGGGAGAGCAGTTCTTC. The encoded protein is CASSYSSGGEQFF.

The rearrangement links TRBV10-1 to TRBJ2-7; D possibly corresponds to TRBD1 (6 bases). With 6 bases removed from V and 6 bases from J, the gap between germline ends came to 21 bases. The CDR3 sequence is 15 residues long. Germline V gives CDR1 WNHNN, CDR2 SYGVQD (reference sequence). CDR3 sequence (DNA): TGCGCCAGCAGCAACACAGGGATTGCTTCAAGCGAGCAGTACTTC. This gives the protein CASSNTGIASSEQYF.

V and J are TRBV2 and TRBJ1-4; 8 bases line up with TRBD1. There are 14 residues in the CDR3. Germline loops: CDR1 SNHLY, CDR2 FYNNEI. Germline trimming cut 9 bases from V and 5 bases from J; bases unmatched to any gene: 8. CDR3 coding DNA: TGTGCCAGTCTCCGGGACAGGTTGAATGAAAAACTGTTTTTT. Its protein product is CASLRDRLNEKLFF.

The genes are TRBV18 and TRBJ1-2; TRBD1 aligns across 7 bases. This CDR3 spans 14 amino acids. CDR1 and CDR2 (germline): KGHSH, LQKENI. Germline trimming cut 4 bases from V and 0 bases from J; bases unmatched to any gene: 2. CDR3 coding DNA: TGTGCCAGCTCACTCGGGACAGCTAACTATGGCTACACCTTC. This encodes CASSLGTANYGYTF.

V is TRBV25-1 and J is TRBJ1-1, with D perhaps matching TRBD1 (5 bases). Deletions cut 8 bases from V and 7 bases from J, with 11 bases between. Germline V lookup: CDR1 MGHDK, CDR2 SYGVNS. CDR3 size: 11 residues. For the CDR3, the DNA is TGTGCCAGCGGGGCAGGCTTTGAAGCTTTCTTT. Residues: CASGAGFEAFF.

This clone was picked up one time. V usage is TRBV7-8 and J usage is TRBJ2-7, with D tentatively TRBD1 (5 bases). V gave up 5 bases and J gave up 0 bases, with 17 bases separating them. CDR1 is SGHVS, CDR2 FQNEAQ, per germline. The CDR3 consists of 16 residues. CDR3 in DNA: TGTGCCAGCAGCCCCCACCTGACAGACAGCTCCTACGAGCAGTACTTC. Its translation is CASSPHLTDSSYEQYF. Full variable domain (missing parts from reference TRBV7-8 and TRBJ2-7): GAGVSQSPRYKVAKRGQDVALRCDPISGHVSLFWYQQALGQGPEFLTYFQNEAQLDKSGLPSDRFFAERPEGSVSTLKIQRTQQEDSAVYLCASSPHLTDSSYEQYFGPGTRLTVT.